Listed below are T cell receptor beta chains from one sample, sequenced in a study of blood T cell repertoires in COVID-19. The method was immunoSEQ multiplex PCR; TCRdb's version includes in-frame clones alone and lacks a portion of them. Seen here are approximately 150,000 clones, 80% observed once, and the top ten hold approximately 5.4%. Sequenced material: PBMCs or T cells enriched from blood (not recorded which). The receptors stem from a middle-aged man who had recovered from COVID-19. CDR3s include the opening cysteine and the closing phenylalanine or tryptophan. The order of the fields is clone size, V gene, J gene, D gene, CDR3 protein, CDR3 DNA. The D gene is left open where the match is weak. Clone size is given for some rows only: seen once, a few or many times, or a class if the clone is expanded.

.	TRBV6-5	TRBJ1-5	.	CASSYIENSNQPQHF	TGTGCCAGCAGTTACATCGAGAATAGCAATCAGCCCCAGCATTTT
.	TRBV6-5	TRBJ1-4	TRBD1	CASSRGQVRNEKLFF	TGTGCCAGCAGTCGAGGACAGGTCCGGAATGAAAAACTGTTTTTT
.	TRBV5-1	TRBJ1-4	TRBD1	CASSGTGETNEKLFF	TGCGCCAGCAGCGGGACAGGGGAGACTAATGAAAAACTGTTTTTT
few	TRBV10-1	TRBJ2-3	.	CASSESAGPTDTQYF	TGCGCCAGCAGTGAGTCCGCGGGTCCCACAGATACGCAGTATTTT
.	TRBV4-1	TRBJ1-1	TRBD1	CASSQGQANTEAFF	TGCGCCAGCAGCCAGGGACAGGCGAACACTGAAGCTTTCTTT
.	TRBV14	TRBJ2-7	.	CASSQDRGGLAEQYF	TGTGCCAGCAGCCAAGATCGCGGAGGGTTAGCCGAGCAGTACTTC
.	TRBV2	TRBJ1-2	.	CASSVAAGLNYGYTF	TGTGCCAGCAGTGTAGCCGCAGGCCTTAACTATGGCTACACCTTC
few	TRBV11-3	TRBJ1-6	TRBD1	CASSFGTGSPLHF	TGTGCCAGCAGCTTCGGGACAGGTTCACCCCTCCACTTT
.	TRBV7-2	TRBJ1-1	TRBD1	CASSLYAGQVNTEAFF	TGTGCCAGCAGCTTATACGCGGGACAGGTGAACACTGAAGCTTTCTTT
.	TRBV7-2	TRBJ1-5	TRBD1	CASSLAGQNQPQHF	TGTGCCAGCAGCTTAGCGGGACAGAATCAGCCCCAGCATTTT
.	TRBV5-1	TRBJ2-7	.	CASSSGGGLLYEQYF	TGCGCCAGCAGCTCCGGAGGTGGGCTACTATACGAGCAGTACTTC
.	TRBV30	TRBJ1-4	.	CAWSVDSREKLFF	TGTGCCTGGAGTGTTGATAGTCGTGAAAAACTGTTTTTT
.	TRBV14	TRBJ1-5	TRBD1	CASSQNRGQPQHF	TGTGCCAGCAGCCAGAACAGGGGTCAGCCCCAGCATTTT
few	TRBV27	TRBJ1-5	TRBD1	CASSSQDRAGQPQHF	TGTGCCAGCAGTTCCCAGGACAGGGCAGGTCAGCCCCAGCATTTT
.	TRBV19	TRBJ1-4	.	CASSIDVKGSEKLFF	TGTGCCAGTAGTATAGATGTGAAAGGGAGTGAAAAACTGTTTTTT
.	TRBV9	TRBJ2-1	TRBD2	CASSVASGGPISSYNEQFF	TGTGCCAGCAGCGTAGCCAGCGGGGGGCCAATTAGCTCCTACAATGAGCAGTTCTTC
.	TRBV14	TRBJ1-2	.	CASSPRSGVPHYGYTF	TGTGCCAGCAGCCCAAGGTCAGGCGTCCCCCACTATGGCTACACCTTC
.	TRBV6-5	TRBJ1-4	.	CASKRGYNEKLFF	TGTGCCAGCAAGCGAGGCTATAATGAAAAACTGTTTTTT
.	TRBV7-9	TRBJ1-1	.	CASSLGGLLERAFF	TGTGCCAGCAGCTTAGGGGGACTTCTTGAAAGAGCTTTCTTT
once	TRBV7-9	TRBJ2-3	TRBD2	CASSTKPGLAGSDTQYF	TGTGCCAGCAGCACAAAACCGGGACTAGCGGGGAGTGATACGCAGTATTTT
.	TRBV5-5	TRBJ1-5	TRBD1	CASSSHLDRGEDQPQHF	TGTGCCAGCAGCTCCCACTTGGACAGGGGAGAAGATCAGCCCCAGCATTTT
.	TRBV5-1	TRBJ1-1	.	CASSLDARGTEAFF	TGCGCCAGCAGCTTGGACGCCAGGGGCACTGAAGCTTTCTTT
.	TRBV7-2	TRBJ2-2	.	CASSLVRGKGTGELFF	TGTGCCAGCAGCTTAGTTAGAGGGAAAGGCACCGGGGAGCTGTTTTTT
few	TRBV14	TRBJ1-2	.	CASSQARTNGYTF	TGTGCCAGCAGCCAAGCGCGCACCAATGGCTACACCTTC
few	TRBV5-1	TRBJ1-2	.	CASRREILYGYTF	TGCGCCAGCAGGAGGGAAATTTTGTATGGCTACACCTTC
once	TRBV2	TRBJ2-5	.	CASGRDQGEETQYF	TGTGCCAGCGGGCGGGACCAGGGGGAAGAGACCCAGTACTTC
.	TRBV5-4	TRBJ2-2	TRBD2	CASSLAKGGGATGELFF	TGTGCCAGCAGCTTGGCCAAAGGCGGGGGGGCTACCGGGGAGCTGTTTTTT
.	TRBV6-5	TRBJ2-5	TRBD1	CASRTGGEFMPQYF	TGTGCCAGCAGAACAGGGGGCGAGTTTATGCCCCAGTACTTC
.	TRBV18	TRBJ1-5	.	CASSPAQPGSNQPQHF	TGTGCCAGCTCACCTGCTCAACCCGGGAGCAATCAGCCCCAGCATTTT
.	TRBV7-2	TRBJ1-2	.	CASSLGQEGDYTF	TGTGCCAGCAGCTTAGGGCAAGAGGGGGACTACACCTTC
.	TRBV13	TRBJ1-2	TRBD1	CASSSRTIPRAGGDGYTF	TGTGCCAGCAGCTCTCGCACAATCCCTCGGGCAGGGGGCGATGGCTACACCTTC
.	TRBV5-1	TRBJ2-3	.	CASSQGTRTDTQYF	TGCGCCAGCAGCCAGGGAACAAGGACAGATACGCAGTATTTT
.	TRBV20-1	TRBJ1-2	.	CSASPQFYGYTF	TGCAGTGCTAGTCCCCAGTTCTATGGCTACACCTTC
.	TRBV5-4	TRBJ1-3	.	CASSLAPTGTGNTIYF	TGTGCCAGCAGCTTGGCCCCCACGGGGACAGGAAACACCATATATTTT
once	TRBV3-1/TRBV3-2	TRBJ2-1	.	CASSRAGDEQFF	TGTGCCAGCAGCCGTGCCGGGGATGAGCAGTTCTTC
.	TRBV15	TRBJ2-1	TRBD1	CATSRGQGANEQFF	TGTGCCACCAGCAGAGGACAGGGAGCCAATGAGCAGTTCTTC